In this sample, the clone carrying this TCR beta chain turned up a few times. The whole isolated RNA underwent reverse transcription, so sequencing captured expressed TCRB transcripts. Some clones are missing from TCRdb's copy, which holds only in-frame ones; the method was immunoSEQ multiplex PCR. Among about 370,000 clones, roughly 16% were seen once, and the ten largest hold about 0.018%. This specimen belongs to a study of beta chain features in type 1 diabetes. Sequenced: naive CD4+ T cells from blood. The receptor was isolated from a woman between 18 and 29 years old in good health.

The CDR3 reads CASRGSGRMDNEQFF. CDR3 DNA sequence: TGTGCCAGCAGGGGCAGCGGGAGGATGGACAATGAGCAGTTCTTC. The chain joins TRBV28 to TRBJ2-1; 9 bases agree with TRBD2. Trimming cost V 6 bases and J 5 bases; bases outside gene matches: 8. The CDR3 is 15 amino acids. Looked up from germline, CDR1 is MDHEN and CDR2 is SYDVKM. Using reference TRBV28 and TRBJ2-1 for the parts outside the CDR3, the full variable domain is DVKVTQSSRYLVKRTGEKVFLECVQDMDHENMFWYRQDPGLGLRLIYFSYDVKMKEKGDIPEGYSVSREKKERFSLILESASTNQTSMYLCASRGSGRMDNEQFFGPGTRLTVL.